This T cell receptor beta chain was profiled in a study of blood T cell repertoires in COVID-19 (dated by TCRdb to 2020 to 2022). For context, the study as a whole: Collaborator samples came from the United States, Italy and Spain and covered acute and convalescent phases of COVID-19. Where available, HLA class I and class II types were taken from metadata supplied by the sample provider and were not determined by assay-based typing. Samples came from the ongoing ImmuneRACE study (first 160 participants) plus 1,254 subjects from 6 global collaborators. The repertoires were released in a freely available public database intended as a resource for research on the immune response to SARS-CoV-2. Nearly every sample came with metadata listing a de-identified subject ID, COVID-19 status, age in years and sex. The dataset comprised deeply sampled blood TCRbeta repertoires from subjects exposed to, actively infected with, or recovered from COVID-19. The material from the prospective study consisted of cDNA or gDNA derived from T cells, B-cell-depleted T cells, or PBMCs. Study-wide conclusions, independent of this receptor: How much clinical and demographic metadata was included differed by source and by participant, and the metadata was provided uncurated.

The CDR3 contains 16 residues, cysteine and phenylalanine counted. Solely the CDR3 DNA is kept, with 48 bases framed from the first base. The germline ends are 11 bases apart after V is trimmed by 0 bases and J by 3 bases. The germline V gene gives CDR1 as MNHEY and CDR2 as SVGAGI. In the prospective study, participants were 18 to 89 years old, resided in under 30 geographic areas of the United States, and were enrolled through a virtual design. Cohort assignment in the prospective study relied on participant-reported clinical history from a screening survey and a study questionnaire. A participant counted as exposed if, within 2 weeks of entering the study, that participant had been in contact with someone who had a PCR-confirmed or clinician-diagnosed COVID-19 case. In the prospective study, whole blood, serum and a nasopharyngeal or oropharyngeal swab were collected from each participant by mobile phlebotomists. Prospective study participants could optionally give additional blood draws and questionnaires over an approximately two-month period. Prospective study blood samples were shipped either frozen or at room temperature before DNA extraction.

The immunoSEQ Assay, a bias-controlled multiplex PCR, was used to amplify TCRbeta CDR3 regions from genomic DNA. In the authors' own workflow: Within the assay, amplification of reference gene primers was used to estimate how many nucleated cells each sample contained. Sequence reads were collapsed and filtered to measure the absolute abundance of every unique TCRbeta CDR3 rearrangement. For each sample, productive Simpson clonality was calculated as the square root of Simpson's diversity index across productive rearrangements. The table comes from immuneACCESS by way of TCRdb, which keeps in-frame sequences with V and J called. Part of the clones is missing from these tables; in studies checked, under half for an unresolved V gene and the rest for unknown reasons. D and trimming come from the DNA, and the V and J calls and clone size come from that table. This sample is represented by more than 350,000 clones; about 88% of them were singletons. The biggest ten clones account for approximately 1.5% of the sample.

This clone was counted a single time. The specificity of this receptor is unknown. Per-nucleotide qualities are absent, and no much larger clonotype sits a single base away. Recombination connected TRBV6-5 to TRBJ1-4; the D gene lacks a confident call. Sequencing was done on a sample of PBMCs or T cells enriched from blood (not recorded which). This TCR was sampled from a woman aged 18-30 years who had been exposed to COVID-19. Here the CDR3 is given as CASSYSGLSPNEKLFF. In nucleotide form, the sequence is TGTGCCAGCAGTTACTCGGGCTTATCACCTAATGAAAAACTGTTTTTT.